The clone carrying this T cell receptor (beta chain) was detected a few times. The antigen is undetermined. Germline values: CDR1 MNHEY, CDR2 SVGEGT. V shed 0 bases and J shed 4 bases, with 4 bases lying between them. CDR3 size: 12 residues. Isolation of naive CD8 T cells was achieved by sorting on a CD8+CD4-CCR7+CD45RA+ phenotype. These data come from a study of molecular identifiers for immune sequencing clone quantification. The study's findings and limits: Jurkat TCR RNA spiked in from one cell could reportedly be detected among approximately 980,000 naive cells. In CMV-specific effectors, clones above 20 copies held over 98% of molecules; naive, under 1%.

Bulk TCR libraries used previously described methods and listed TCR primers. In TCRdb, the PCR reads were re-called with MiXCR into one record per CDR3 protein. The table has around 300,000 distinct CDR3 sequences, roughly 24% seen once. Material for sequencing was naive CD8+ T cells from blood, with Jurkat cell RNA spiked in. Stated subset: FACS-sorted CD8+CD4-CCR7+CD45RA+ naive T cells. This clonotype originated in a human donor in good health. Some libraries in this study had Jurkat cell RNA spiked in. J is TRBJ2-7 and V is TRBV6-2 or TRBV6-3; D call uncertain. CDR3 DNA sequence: TGTGCCAGCAGTTACTCGACTTACGAGCAGTACTTC. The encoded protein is CASSYSTYEQYF.